The clone carrying this TCR beta chain has only a few counts. V was pared by 4 bases and J by 3 bases, with 8 bases of the junction left unmatched. Germline V gives CDR1 LGHDT, CDR2 YNNKEL (reference sequence). The CDR3 has 15 residues. The data were taken from a study of response to subunit inactivated influenza vaccine. TCRdb redid the calling of the RT-PCR reads with MiXCR, one entry per CDR3 protein. The profile covers 860,000 or so distinct CDR3 sequences, with over 20% appearing a single time and about 9.4% taken by the ten largest. The specimen comprised PBMCs from blood, sampled more than 4 days after vaccination. The TCR sequence derives from a man in his fifties or sixties who received an inactivated influenza vaccine. This rearrangement joins TRBV3-1 to TRBJ2-7; 8 bases agree with TRBD2. In DNA form, the CDR3 reads TGTGCCAGCAGCCCCCGGGCTAGCGGGTACTACGAGCAGTACTTC. Translated, it gives CASSPRASGYYEQYF.